This entry lists 8 T cell receptor beta chains sequenced from one sample in a study of vaccination and CD4 T cells after COVID-19. Sequencing of cultured CD4+ T cell DNA used the Oncomine TCR Beta short-read assay. TCRdb independently ran MiXCR on the PCR reads; one entry per CDR3 protein. The sample shows 12,000 or so distinct CDR3 sequences, about 50% of them seen only once. Antigens of these TCRs are unknown. Documented treatment: roughly ten-day PBMC culture with coronavirus spike peptide pools or control peptides (ViraFEST assay). The sequencing input was CD4+ T cells from blood, cultured in vitro. The receptors shown here come from a human donor who had recovered from COVID-19.

This chain joins TRBV7-2 and TRBJ1-2; D remains unclear. The CDR3 has 14 amino acids. Germline V CDR1 and CDR2: SGHTA, FQGNSA. V was cut by 3 bases and J by 5 bases, with 13 bases left in between. The CDR3 nucleotides are TGTGCCAGCAGCTTGGACTGGCGATCTTATGGCTACACCTTC. This sequence encodes CASSLDWRSYGYTF.

The rearrangement links TRBV15 to TRBJ2-4, with TRBD2 matching over 12 bases. Germline V gene data show CDR1 as LNHNV and CDR2 as YYDKDF (reference sequence). V lost 6 bases and J lost 1; bases outside the gene matches: 7. The CDR3 sequence is 17 residues long. CDR3 coding DNA: TGTGCCACCAGTAGACTAGCGGGAGTGGGGGCCAAAAACATTCAGTACTTC. Protein sequence: CATSRLAGVGAKNIQYF.

This chain joins TRBV18 and TRBJ1-1; 8 bases map to TRBD1. The germline V gene encodes CDR1 KGHSH and CDR2 LQKENI. J lost 3 bases, V lost 4 bases, and 1 base had no gene match. The CDR3 runs 13 residues. The CDR3 region has the DNA TGTGCCAGCTCACTGACAGGGGACACTGAAGCTTTCTTT. It is translated as CASSLTGDTEAFF.

The rearrangement links TRBV7-2 to TRBJ1-2; no firm D call. This CDR3 spans 12 amino acids. Germline lookup yields CDR1 SGHTA and CDR2 FQGNSA. V was cut by 1 base and J by 8 bases, with 8 bases left in between. The CDR3 here is CASSLVLGGYTF. CDR3 bases: TGTGCCAGCAGCTTAGTTTTGGGGGGCTACACCTTC.

This clonotype was found a few times. The CDR3 bases are TGCAGTGCTAGCTACAGCTTACTCAATCAGCCCCAGCATTTT. Translation gives CSASYSLLNQPQHF. This chain connects TRBV20-1 to TRBJ1-5; no clear D gene. Trimming took off 3 bases at V and 3 bases at J, with 12 bases between the two ends. CDR3 length equals 14 residues. Germline V gene sequence: CDR1 DFQATT, CDR2 SNEGSKA (reference sequence).

The CDR3 loop reads CASSLRGPTDTQYF. CDR3 in DNA: TGTGCCAGCAGCTTAAGAGGGCCGACAGATACGCAGTATTTT. The chain employs TRBV7-3 and TRBJ2-3, with D perhaps TRBD2 (5 bases). The CDR3 totals 14 residues. The germline V gene has CDR1 SGHTA and CDR2 FQGTGA. With 1 base removed from V and 3 bases from J, the gap between germline ends came to 8 bases. Full variable domain (remainder filled in from reference TRBV7-3 and TRBJ2-3): GAGVSQTPSNKVTEKGKYVELRCDPISGHTALYWYRQSLGQGPEFLIYFQGTGAADDSGLPNDRFFAVRPEGSVSTLKIQRTERGDSAVYLCASSLRGPTDTQYFGPGTRLTVL.

This chain uses TRBV20-1 with TRBJ1-1; D gene unclear. Germline V gives CDR1 DFQATT, CDR2 SNEGSKA (reference sequence). This CDR3 contains 14 residues. Trimming removed 3 bases at V and 2 bases at J, with 13 bases between. CDR3 in amino acids: CSASWKAYNTEAFF. DNA of the CDR3: TGCAGTGCTAGTTGGAAGGCCTACAACACTGAAGCTTTCTTT.

This chain connects TRBV6-4 to TRBJ2-1; TRBD2 matches at 11 bases. CDR1 is MRHNA and CDR2 is SNTAGT in the germline V gene. J lost 4 bases, V lost 4 bases, and 12 bases had no gene match. The CDR3 covers 18 residues. The chain's CDR3 is CASSVLGLSGRGYNEQFF. The CDR3 DNA reads as TGTGCCAGCAGTGTTCTCGGACTTAGCGGGAGGGGATACAATGAGCAGTTCTTC.